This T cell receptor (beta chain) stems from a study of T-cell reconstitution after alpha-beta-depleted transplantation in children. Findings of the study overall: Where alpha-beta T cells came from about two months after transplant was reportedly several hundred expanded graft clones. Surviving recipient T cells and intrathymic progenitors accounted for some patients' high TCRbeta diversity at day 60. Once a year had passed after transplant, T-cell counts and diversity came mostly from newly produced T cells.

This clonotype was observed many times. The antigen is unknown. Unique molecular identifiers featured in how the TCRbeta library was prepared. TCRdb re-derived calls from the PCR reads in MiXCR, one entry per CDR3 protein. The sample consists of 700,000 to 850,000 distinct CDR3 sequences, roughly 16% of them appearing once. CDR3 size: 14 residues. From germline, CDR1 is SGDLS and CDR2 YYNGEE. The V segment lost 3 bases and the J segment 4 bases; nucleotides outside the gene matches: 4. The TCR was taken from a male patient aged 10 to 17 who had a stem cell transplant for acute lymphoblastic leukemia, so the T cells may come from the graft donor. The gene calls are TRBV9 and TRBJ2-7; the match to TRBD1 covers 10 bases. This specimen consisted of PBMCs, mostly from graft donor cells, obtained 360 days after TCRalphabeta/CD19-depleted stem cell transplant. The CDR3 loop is CASSAGTGDYEQYF. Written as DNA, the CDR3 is TGTGCCAGCAGCGCAGGGACAGGGGATTACGAGCAGTACTTC.